Each of the 20 T cell receptor beta chains below was sequenced from the same sample in a study of cytomegalovirus exposure and HLA in healthy donors. Primers: 60 Vbeta forward and 13 Jbeta reverse. The data were produced by immunoSEQ multiplex PCR, yet TCRdb's version contains in-frame clones alone and is incomplete. The sample records under 200,000 clones, 75% to 85% being singletons. Sample: PBMCs. All receptors come from a girl aged 2 to 10 in good health and CMV-seropositive.

This rearrangement joins TRBV7-3 to TRBJ2-1; 7 nucleotides align to TRBD2. The germline V gene has CDR1 SGHTA and CDR2 FQGTGA. CDR3 length: 14 residues. With 7 bases clipped from V and 5 bases from J, the junction kept 8 bases outside the gene matches. DNA of the CDR3: TGTGCCAGCACCCCGGGGGGAGCCCACAATGAGCAGTTCTTC. Protein product: CASTPGGAHNEQFF.

The CDR3, as DNA: TGTGCCACCAGCAGACCCTTTTGGCAAATGATTGCGGGGGGTAGGCGCGGCGAGCAGTACTTC. Amino acid sequence: CATSRPFWQMIAGGRRGEQYF. V usage is TRBV15 and J usage is TRBJ2-7, with TRBD2 matching over 8 bases. Germline assignment: CDR1 LNHNV and CDR2 YYDKDF (reference sequence). Germline trimming cut 2 bases from V and 6 bases from J; bases unmatched to any gene: 27. The CDR3 covers 21 residues.

The chain carries TRBV28 and TRBJ1-1; D remains unclear. The V gene's germline CDR1 is MDHEN and CDR2 SYDVKM. The CDR3 totals 15 residues. The V and J ends lost 6 bases and 1 base respectively, with 15 bases between them. The CDR3 loop is CASRNHGGWNTEAFF. The CDR3 coding sequence is TGTGCCAGCAGAAACCACGGAGGGTGGAACACTGAAGCTTTCTTT.

J is TRBJ1-2 and V is TRBV7-6; 7 bases line up with TRBD1. CDR3 length: 11 amino acids. Germline lookup yields CDR1 SGHVS and CDR2 FNYEAQ. The V segment lost 4 bases and the J segment 11 bases; nucleotides outside the gene matches: 4. CDR3 protein: CASSSGQAYTF. CDR3 nucleotide sequence: TGTGCCAGCAGCTCCGGACAGGCGTACACCTTC.

The chain combines TRBV7-9 with TRBJ2-5; D is possibly TRBD2 (5 bases). The V gene lost 3 bases and the J gene lost 1 base, with 9 bases spanning the gap. From germline, CDR1 is SEHNR and CDR2 FQNEAQ (reference sequence). The CDR3 runs 14 residues. For the CDR3, the DNA is TGTGCCAGCAGCTTGAAAGGAGGCCAAGAGACCCAGTACTTC. Amino acid sequence: CASSLKGGQETQYF.

The gene calls are TRBV7-3 and TRBJ2-3, with TRBD2 identical over 9 bases. CDR3 size: 16 residues. Germline values: CDR1 SGHTA, CDR2 FQGTGA. The V and J ends lost 4 bases and 4 bases, in that order; junction bases with no gene match: 9. CDR3: CASSSNAGGRADTQYF. Here the CDR3 DNA reads TGTGCCAGCAGCTCGAACGCGGGAGGGCGGGCAGATACGCAGTATTTT.

The V call is TRBV6-5, the J call TRBJ1-1; D call uncertain. The CDR3 consists of 13 residues. CDR1 is MNHEY and CDR2 is SVGAGI in the germline V gene. With 4 bases removed from V and 4 bases from J, the gap between germline ends came to 10 bases. CDR3 sequence reads: CASSSTVATEAFF. In DNA, the CDR3 is TGTGCCAGCAGTTCCACAGTGGCCACTGAAGCTTTCTTT.

The chain uses TRBV2 and TRBJ2-2; D unclear. V shed 4 bases and J shed 2 bases, with 11 bases lying between them. The CDR3 is 15 residues long. Germline values: CDR1 SNHLY, CDR2 FYNNEI. The CDR3 loop reads CASSVGYPNTGELFF. CDR3 bases: TGTGCCAGCAGTGTGGGCTACCCAAACACCGGGGAGCTGTTTTTT. Together with reference TRBV2 and TRBJ2-2, the CDR3 gives the full variable domain: EPEVTQTPSHQVTQMGQEVILRCVPISNHLYFYWYRQILGQKVEFLVSFYNNEISEKSEIFDDQFSVERPDGSNFTLKIRSTKLEDSAMYFCASSVGYPNTGELFFGEGSRLTVL.

The sample holds one count of this clone. V is TRBV19 and J is TRBJ2-3; TRBD1 aligns across 9 bases. Germline CDR1 is LNHDA and CDR2 is SQIVND (reference sequence). The CDR3 spans 14 residues. V shed 6 bases, J shed 4 bases, and the junction held 5 bases outside the gene matches. In DNA, the CDR3 is TGTGCCAGTAGGGGGACAGGGCGGGCAGATACGCAGTATTTT. Protein sequence: CASRGTGRADTQYF.

This sequence joins TRBV28 and TRBJ2-7; D call uncertain. The V gene's germline CDR1 is MDHEN and CDR2 SYDVKM. Trimming removed 7 bases from V and 2 bases from J, with 15 bases in between. The CDR3 covers 14 residues. The CDR3: CASTEKRGAYEQYF. CDR3 coding DNA: TGTGCCAGCACCGAGAAAAGAGGAGCCTACGAGCAGTACTTC.

V usage is TRBV4-1 and J usage is TRBJ2-5; the match to TRBD2 covers 11 bases. The CDR3 consists of 19 residues. Germline CDR1 and CDR2: MGHRA and YSYEKL. Trimming cost V 0 bases and J 4 bases; bases outside gene matches: 13. CDR3 coding DNA: TGCGCCAGCAGCCAAGAAGGCACTAGCGGGAGCGGGGGGGGAGAGACCCAGTACTTC. Its translation is CASSQEGTSGSGGGETQYF.

The genes are TRBV14 and TRBJ2-2; 9 nucleotides line up with TRBD2. Trimming removed 2 bases from V and 2 bases from J; junction bases left unmatched: 6. Per the germline V gene, CDR1 is SGHDN and CDR2 is FVKESK. The CDR3 has 17 residues. The CDR3, as DNA: TGTGCCAGCAGCCAACTGAGCGGGAGGCCCAACACCGGGGAGCTGTTTTTT. This encodes CASSQLSGRPNTGELFF.

CDR3 in DNA: TGCGCCAGTGCAAGGACTAGCGGATCCTACGAGCAGTACTTC. It specifies CASARTSGSYEQYF. This chain uses TRBV5-1 with TRBJ2-7; TRBD2 matches 10 bases. CDR1 is SGHRS, CDR2 YFSETQ, per germline. This CDR3 spans 14 amino acids. Trimming removed 8 bases from V and 1 base from J; junction bases left unmatched: 6.

The V gene is TRBV27, the J gene TRBJ1-2; no definite D call. V was cut by 5 bases and J by 2 bases, with 15 bases left in between. The germline gives CDR1 MNHEY, CDR2 SMNVEV (reference sequence). This CDR3 has 15 amino acids. The CDR3 reads CASSPRGPGNYGYTF. Here the CDR3 DNA reads TGTGCCAGCAGTCCCCGTGGCCCGGGGAACTATGGCTACACCTTC.

This clone was detected only once. This chain uses TRBV5-1 with TRBJ1-2, with D possibly TRBD1 on 6 matching bases. Germline CDR1 reads SGHRS; CDR2 reads YFSETQ. The CDR3 spans 15 residues. The V and J ends lost 4 bases and 2 bases respectively, with 15 bases between them. The CDR3: CASSALQGRNYGYTF. In DNA form, the CDR3 reads TGCGCCAGCAGCGCCTTACAGGGTAGGAACTATGGCTACACCTTC.

This chain joins TRBV2 and TRBJ2-7, with TRBD1 matching 10 bases. This CDR3 region has 14 residues. V was clipped by 6 bases and J by 0 bases; unmatched bases: 2. CDR1 SNHLY and CDR2 FYNNEI come from the germline V gene. The CDR3, as DNA: TGTGCCAGCAGGACAGGGGGCGGCTCCTACGAGCAGTACTTC. This translates into CASRTGGGSYEQYF.

This clone was recorded a few times. This sequence joins TRBV5-1 and TRBJ2-1, with TRBD1 matching 8 bases. CDR3 length: 15 amino acids. CDR1 is SGHRS, CDR2 YFSETQ, per germline. The ends lost 3 bases at V and 4 bases at J; junction bases unmatched: 6. The CDR3 DNA sequence: TGCGCCAGCAGCTCGACAGGGGCCTTTTACAATGAGCAGTTCTTC. This encodes CASSSTGAFYNEQFF.

This clone was seen only a few times. The J gene is TRBJ2-1, the V gene TRBV6-5; D gene ambiguous. V was pared by 8 bases and J by 8 bases, with 16 bases between. From germline, CDR1 is MNHEY and CDR2 SVGAGI. The CDR3 sequence is 13 residues long. CDR3 in amino acids: CASGVLSTHEQFF. CDR3 in DNA: TGTGCCAGCGGTGTTCTGAGTACCCATGAGCAGTTCTTC.

Comments on this clone: A read error may account for a junction end that differs from germline. The gene calls are TRBV30 and TRBJ2-3; TRBD2 aligns across 8 bases. This CDR3 has 12 residues. Germline-derived CDR1 and CDR2 are GTSNPN and SVGIG (reference sequence). The CDR3 loop reads CAWSVNIREGGF. The CDR3 DNA reads TGTGCCTGGAGTGTAAATATACGGGAGGGAGGTTTT. Together with reference TRBV30 and TRBJ2-3, the CDR3 gives the full variable domain: SQTIHQWPATLVQPVGSPLSLECTVEGTSNPNLYWYRQAAGRGLQLLFYSVGIGQISSEVPQNLSASRPQDRQFILSSKKLLLSDSGFYLCAWSVNIREGGFGPGTRLTVL.

V and J are TRBV27 and TRBJ2-2; weak D call: TRBD1 (6 bases). The CDR3 has 12 residues. Trimming took off 8 bases at V and 2 bases at J, with 6 bases between the two ends. CDR1 and CDR2 from the germline V gene are MNHEY and SMNVEV (reference sequence). CDR3 nucleotide sequence: TGTGCCAGCGGGACAAACACCGGGGAGCTGTTTTTT. Protein sequence: CASGTNTGELFF.